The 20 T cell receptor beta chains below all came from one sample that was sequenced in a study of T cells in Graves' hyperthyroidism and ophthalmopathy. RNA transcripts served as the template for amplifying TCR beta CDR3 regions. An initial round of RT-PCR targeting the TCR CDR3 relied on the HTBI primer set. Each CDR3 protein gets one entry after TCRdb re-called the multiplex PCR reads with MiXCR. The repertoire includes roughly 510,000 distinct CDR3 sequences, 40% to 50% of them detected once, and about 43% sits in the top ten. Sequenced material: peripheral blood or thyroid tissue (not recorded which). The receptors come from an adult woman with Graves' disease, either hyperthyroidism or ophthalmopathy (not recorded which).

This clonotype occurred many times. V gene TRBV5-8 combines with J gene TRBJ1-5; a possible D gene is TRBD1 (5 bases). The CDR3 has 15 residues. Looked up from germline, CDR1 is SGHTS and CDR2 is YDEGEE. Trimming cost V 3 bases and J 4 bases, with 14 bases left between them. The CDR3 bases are TGTGCCAGCAGCTCCGGGACCGGGATTAATCAGCCCCAGCATTTT. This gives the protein CASSSGTGINQPQHF. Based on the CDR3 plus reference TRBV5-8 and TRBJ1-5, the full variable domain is EAGVTQSPTHLIKTRGQQATLRCSPISGHTSVYWYQQALGLGLQFLLWYDEGEERNRGNFPPRFSGRQFPNYSSELNVNALELEDSALYLCASSSGTGINQPQHFGDGTRLSIL.

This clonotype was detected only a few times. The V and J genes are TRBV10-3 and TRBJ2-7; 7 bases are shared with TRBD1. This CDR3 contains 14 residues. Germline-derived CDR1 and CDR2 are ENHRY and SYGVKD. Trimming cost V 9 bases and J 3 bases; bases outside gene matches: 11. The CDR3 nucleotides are TGTGCCATACGCCGGGACAGACCCATCTACGAGCAGTACTTC. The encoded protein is CAIRRDRPIYEQYF.

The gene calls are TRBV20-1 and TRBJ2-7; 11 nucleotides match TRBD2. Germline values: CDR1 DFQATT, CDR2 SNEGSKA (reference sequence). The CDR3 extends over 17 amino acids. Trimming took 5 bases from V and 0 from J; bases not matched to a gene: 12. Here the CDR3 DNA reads TGCAGTGCTTCCTGGCCTATAGCGGGAGGGATCTCCTACGAGCAGTACTTC. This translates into CSASWPIAGGISYEQYF.

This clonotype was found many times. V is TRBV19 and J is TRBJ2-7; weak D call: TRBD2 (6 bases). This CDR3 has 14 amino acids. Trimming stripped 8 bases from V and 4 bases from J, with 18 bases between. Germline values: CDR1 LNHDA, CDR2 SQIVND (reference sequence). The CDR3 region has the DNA TGTGCCAGTGGAGGAGGAGGGCGACAGTACGAGCAGTACTTC. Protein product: CASGGGGRQYEQYF.

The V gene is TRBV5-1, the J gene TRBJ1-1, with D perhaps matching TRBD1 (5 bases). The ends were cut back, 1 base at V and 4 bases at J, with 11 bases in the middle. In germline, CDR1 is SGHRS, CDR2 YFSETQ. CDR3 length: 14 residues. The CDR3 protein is CASSLSGWSTEAFF. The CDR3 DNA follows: TGCGCCAGCAGCTTGTCAGGGTGGAGCACTGAAGCTTTCTTT. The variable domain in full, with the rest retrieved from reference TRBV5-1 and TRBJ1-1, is KAGVTQTPRYLIKTRGQQVTLSCSPISGHRSVSWYQQTPGQGLQFLFEYFSETQRNKGNFPGRFSGRQFSNSRSEMNVSTLELGDSALYLCASSLSGWSTEAFFGQGTRLTVV.

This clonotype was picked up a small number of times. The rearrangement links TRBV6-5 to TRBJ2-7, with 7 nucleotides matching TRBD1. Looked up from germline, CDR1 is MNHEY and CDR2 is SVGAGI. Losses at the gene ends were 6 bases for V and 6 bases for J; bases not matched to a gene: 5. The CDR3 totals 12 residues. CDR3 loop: CASSSTGVEQYF. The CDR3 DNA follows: TGTGCCAGCAGCTCAACAGGGGTCGAGCAGTACTTC.

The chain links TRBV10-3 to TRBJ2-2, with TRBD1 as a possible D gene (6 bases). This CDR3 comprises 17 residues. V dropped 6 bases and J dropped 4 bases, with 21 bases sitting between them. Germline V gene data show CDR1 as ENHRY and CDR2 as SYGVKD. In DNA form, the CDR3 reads TGTGCCATCAGGCCTACCAGCAGGGCAGGGGTCACCGGGGAGCTGTTTTTT. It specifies CAIRPTSRAGVTGELFF.

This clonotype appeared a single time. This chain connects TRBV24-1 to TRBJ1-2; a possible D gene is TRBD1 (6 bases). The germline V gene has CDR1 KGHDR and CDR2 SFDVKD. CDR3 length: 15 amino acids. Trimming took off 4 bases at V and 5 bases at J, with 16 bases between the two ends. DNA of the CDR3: TGTGCCACCAGTGACCAAACGACAGGATATTATGGCTACACCTTC. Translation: CATSDQTTGYYGYTF.

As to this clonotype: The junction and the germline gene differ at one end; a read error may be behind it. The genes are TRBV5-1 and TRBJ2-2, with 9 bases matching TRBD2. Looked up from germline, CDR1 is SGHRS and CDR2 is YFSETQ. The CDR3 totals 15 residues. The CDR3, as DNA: TGCGCCAGCAGCTTGGCAGCGGGAGGTCCCGAGGAGCTGTTTTTC. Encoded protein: CASSLAAGGPEELFF.

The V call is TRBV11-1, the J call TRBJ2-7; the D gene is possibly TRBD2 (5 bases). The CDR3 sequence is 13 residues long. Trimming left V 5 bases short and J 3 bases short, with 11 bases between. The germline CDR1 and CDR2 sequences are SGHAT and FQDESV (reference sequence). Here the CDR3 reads CASSPRGYYEQYF. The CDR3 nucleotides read TGTGCCAGCAGCCCCCGAGGGTACTACGAGCAGTACTTC.

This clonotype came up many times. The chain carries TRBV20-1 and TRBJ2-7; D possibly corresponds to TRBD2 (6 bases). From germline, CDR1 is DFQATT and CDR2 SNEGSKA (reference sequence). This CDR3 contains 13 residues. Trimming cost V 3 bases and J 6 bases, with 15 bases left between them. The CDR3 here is CSASAEAGSEQYF. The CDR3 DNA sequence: TGCAGTGCTAGCGCAGAGGCCGGGAGCGAGCAGTACTTC.

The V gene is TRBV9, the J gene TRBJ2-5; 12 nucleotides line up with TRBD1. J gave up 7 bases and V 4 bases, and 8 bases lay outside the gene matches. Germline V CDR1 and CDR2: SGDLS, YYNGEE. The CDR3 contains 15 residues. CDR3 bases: TGTGCCAGCAGCCCTGGGACAGGGGGCATCGGGACCCAGTACTTC. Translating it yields CASSPGTGGIGTQYF.

This chain's CDR3 is CAISTGEYRTGRYTF. CDR3 nucleotide sequence: TGTGCCATCAGTACCGGGGAATATAGGACCGGTCGGTACACCTTC. This chain connects TRBV10-3 to TRBJ1-2; D is ambiguous. Germline assignment: CDR1 ENHRY and CDR2 SYGVKD. The CDR3 loop spans 15 amino acids. V lost 5 bases and J lost 11, with 24 bases in between.

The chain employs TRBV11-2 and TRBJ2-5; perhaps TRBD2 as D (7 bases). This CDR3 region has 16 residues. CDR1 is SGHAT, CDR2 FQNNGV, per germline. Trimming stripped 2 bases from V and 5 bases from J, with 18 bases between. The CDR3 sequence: CASSLLTSATGETQYF. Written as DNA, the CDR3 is TGTGCCAGCAGCTTATTAACTAGCGCAACAGGGGAGACCCAGTACTTC.

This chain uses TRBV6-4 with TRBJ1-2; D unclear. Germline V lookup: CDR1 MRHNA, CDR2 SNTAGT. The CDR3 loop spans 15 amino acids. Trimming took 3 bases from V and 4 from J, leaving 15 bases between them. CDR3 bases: TGTGCCAGCAGTGAGTCCGGCAGGACCCTCTATGGCTACACCTTC. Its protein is CASSESGRTLYGYTF.

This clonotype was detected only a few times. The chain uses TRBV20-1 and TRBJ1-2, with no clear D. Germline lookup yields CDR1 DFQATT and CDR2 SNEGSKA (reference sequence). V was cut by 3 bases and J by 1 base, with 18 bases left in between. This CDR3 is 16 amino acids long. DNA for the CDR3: TGCAGTGCTAGGGACGGGAGGTGGGCCCTTAACTATGGCTACACCTTC. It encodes CSARDGRWALNYGYTF.

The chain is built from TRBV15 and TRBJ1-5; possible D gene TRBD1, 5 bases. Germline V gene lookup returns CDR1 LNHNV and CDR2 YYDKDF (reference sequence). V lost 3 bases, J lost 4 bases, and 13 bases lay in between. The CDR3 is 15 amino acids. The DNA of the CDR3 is TGTGCCACCAGCAGCTTTGGGGCTAGGAATCAGCCCCAGCATTTT. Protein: CATSSFGARNQPQHF. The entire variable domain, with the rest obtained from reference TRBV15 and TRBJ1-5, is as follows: DAMVIQNPRYQVTQFGKPVTLSCSQTLNHNVMYWYQQKSSQAPKLLFHYYDKDFNNEADTPDNFQSRRPNTSFCFLDIRSPGLGDTAMYLCATSSFGARNQPQHFGDGTRLSIL.

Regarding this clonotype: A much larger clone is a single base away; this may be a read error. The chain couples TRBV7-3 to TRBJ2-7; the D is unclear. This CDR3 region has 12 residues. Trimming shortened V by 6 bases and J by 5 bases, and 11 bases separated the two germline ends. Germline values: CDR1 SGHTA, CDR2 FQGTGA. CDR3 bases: TGTGCCAGCAGTCGAAGAGTCCACGAGCAGTACTTC. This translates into CASSRRVHEQYF.

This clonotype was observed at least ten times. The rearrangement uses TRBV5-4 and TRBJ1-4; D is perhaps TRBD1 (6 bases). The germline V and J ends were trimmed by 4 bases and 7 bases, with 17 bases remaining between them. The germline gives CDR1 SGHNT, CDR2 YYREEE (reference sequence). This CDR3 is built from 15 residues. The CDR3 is CASSRGIQGTEKLFF. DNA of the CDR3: TGTGCCAGCAGCAGGGGAATACAGGGTACTGAAAAACTGTTTTTT.

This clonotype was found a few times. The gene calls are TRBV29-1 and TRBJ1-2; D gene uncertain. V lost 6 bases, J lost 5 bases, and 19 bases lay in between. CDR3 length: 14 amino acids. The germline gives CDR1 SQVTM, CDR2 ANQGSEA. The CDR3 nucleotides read TGCAGCGTCGACGGCGGCACGACTCTATATGGCTACACCTTC. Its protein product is CSVDGGTTLYGYTF.